The rows below give T cell receptor beta chains drawn from one sample of a study of CD8+CD57+ T cells in acquired aplastic anemia. TCRdb re-analysed the reads in MiXCR, keeping a single row per CDR3 protein. This sample has some 170,000 distinct CDR3 sequences, with 50% to 65% found just once. The sequencing input was sorted CD4+, CD8+, or CD8+CD57+ T cells (not recorded which) from PBMCs. Receptors originate from a human donor with aplastic anemia. Each CDR3 is given with its conserved first and last residue. D genes are given only for firm matches. A clone size is listed for some rows: how often the clone was seen (once, few, many), or a class if it is expanded.

>-|TRBV20-1|-|TRBJ1-1
CSARMGVNTEAFF
TGCAGTGCTAGAATGGGTGTGAACACTGAAGCTTTCTTT
>TRBD2|TRBV6-2/TRBV6-3|many|TRBJ2-7
CASTLAGYEQYF
TGTGCCAGCACACTAGCGGGCTACGAGCAGTACTTC
>-|TRBV5-6|-|TRBJ1-2
CASSLWDTQRGYTF
TGTGCCAGCAGCTTGTGGGACACTCAGCGGGGCTACACCTTC
>-|TRBV15|-|TRBJ2-1
CATSRGPTAYNEQFF
TGTGCCACCAGCAGAGGCCCCACCGCCTACAATGAGCAGTTCTTC
>-|TRBV7-3|few|TRBJ2-7
CASSLTAGGTYEQYF
TGTGCCAGCAGCTTAACGGCGGGCGGGACCTACGAGCAGTACTTC
>TRBD2|TRBV19|few|TRBJ2-7
CASTGGSSYEQYF
TGTGCCAGTACGGGGGGAAGCTCCTACGAGCAGTACTTC
>-|TRBV19|-|TRBJ2-7
CASSIGEGPGEQYF
TGTGCCAGTAGTATAGGAGAGGGGCCGGGGGAGCAGTACTTC
>-|TRBV12-3/TRBV12-4|few|TRBJ2-7
CASSRPGEQYF
TGTGCCAGCAGCCGCCCGGGCGAGCAGTACTTC
>-|TRBV7-8|-|TRBJ2-6
CASSQGLGSGANVLTF
TGTGCCAGCAGCCAAGGGTTGGGCTCTGGGGCCAACGTCCTGACTTTC
>TRBD1|TRBV20-1|-|TRBJ2-3
CSAESLDRGSTDTQYF
TGCAGTGCTGAGTCGCTGGACAGGGGGAGCACAGATACGCAGTATTTT
>TRBD1|TRBV10-3|-|TRBJ1-3
CAIKGTGVGNTIYF
TGTGCCATCAAGGGCACAGGGGTGGGAAACACCATATATTTT
>TRBD1|TRBV5-1|-|TRBJ2-7
CASSFAPGQGPYEQYF
TGCGCCAGCAGCTTCGCTCCGGGACAGGGCCCCTACGAGCAGTACTTC
>-|TRBV9|-|TRBJ2-2
CASSPDYTGELFF
TGTGCCAGCAGCCCCGATTACACCGGGGAGCTGTTTTTT
>-|TRBV10-1|-|TRBJ2-2
CASSEGTGELFF
TGTGCCAGCAGCGAAGGGACCGGGGAGCTGTTTTTT
>-|TRBV7-9|-|TRBJ2-2
CASSLVGIPTGELFF
TGTGCCAGCAGCTTAGTCGGGATACCCACCGGGGAGCTGTTTTTT
>TRBD1|TRBV7-9|-|TRBJ2-6
CASSSQTGYGANVLTF
TGTGCCAGCAGCTCCCAGACAGGGTATGGGGCCAACGTCCTGACTTTC
>TRBD1|TRBV27|many|TRBJ1-5
CASGTGGWQPQHF
TGTGCCAGCGGAACAGGGGGTTGGCAGCCCCAGCATTTT
>-|TRBV15|-|TRBJ2-7
CATSGDPEGYEQYF
TGTGCCACCAGCGGGGATCCCGAAGGGTACGAGCAGTACTTC
>TRBD2|TRBV11-2|-|TRBJ2-4
CASSLGSGGNIQYF
TGTGCCAGCAGCTTAGGGAGCGGGGGAAACATTCAGTACTTC
>-|TRBV10-3|once|TRBJ2-5
CAINESDFREQETQYF
TGTGCCATCAATGAGTCAGACTTCAGGGAACAAGAGACCCAGTACTTC
>-|TRBV2|-|TRBJ2-3
CASSDNSNTQYF
TGTGCCAGCAGTGATAATTCCAATACGCAGTATTTT
>-|TRBV5-4|-|TRBJ2-3
CASSDRTVGTDTQYF
TGTGCCAGCAGCGATCGGACAGTTGGCACAGATACGCAGTATTTT
>-|TRBV20-1|-|TRBJ1-1
CSALPPGLASNGAVHTEAFF
TGCAGTGCCCTTCCCCCGGGACTAGCTAGCAACGGGGCCGTTCACACTGAAGCTTTCTTT
>-|TRBV27|few|TRBJ1-1
CASSLVGQGGTEAFF
TGTGCCAGCAGCCTCGTCGGCCAGGGTGGGACTGAAGCTTTCTTT
>TRBD1|TRBV15|-|TRBJ1-6
CATSRGQGNHNSPLHF
TGTGCCACCAGCAGGGGACAGGGTAACCATAATTCACCCCTCCACTTT
>-|TRBV7-9|many|TRBJ2-1
CASSGQAVRGAAYNEQFF
TGTGCCAGCAGCGGTCAGGCGGTTCGGGGGGCGGCCTACAATGAGCAGTTCTTC
>-|TRBV24-1|many|TRBJ2-5
CATSDLRPGNF
TGTGCCACCAGTGATTTGAGACCTGGAAACTTC
>-|TRBV7-6|-|TRBJ2-1
CASSFLSGDSYNEQFF
TGTGCCAGCAGCTTTCTCTCCGGGGACTCTTACAATGAGCAGTTCTTC
>-|TRBV19|-|TRBJ1-6
CASSIEHPRNRDYNSPLHF
TGTGCCAGTAGTATAGAACACCCGCGAAACAGGGATTATAATTCACCCCTCCACTTT
>-|TRBV7-2|-|TRBJ1-3
CASGNSGNTIYF
TGTGCCAGCGGCAACTCTGGAAACACCATATATTTT
>TRBD1|TRBV7-3|-|TRBJ2-1
CASSRDRVGEQFF
TGTGCCAGCAGTAGAGACAGGGTTGGTGAGCAGTTCTTC
>-|TRBV5-4|many|TRBJ1-1
CASSFHTNTEAFF
TGTGCCAGCAGCTTTCATACGAACACTGAAGCTTTCTTT
>TRBD1|TRBV5-1|-|TRBJ1-1
CASSYTGVNTEAFF
TGCGCCAGCAGCTACACAGGGGTAAACACTGAAGCTTTCTTT
>TRBD1|TRBV20-1|-|TRBJ1-5
CSARAGDSSQPQHF
TGCAGTGCTAGAGCCGGGGACAGCAGTCAGCCCCAGCATTTT
>TRBD2|TRBV24-1|few|TRBJ2-3
CATSDPSGRRDTQYF
TGTGCCACCAGTGATCCCAGCGGGAGGAGAGATACGCAGTATTTT
>-|TRBV9|-|TRBJ1-4
CASSAGSSYNEKLFF
TGTGCCAGCAGCGCAGGAAGCTCCTACAATGAAAAACTGTTTTTT
>TRBD2|TRBV5-1|few|TRBJ2-1
CASSLAAGAQEQFF
TGCGCCAGCAGCTTAGCAGCGGGAGCTCAGGAGCAGTTCTTC
>-|TRBV6-5|-|TRBJ2-7
CASSGGWGAYEQYF
TGTGCCAGCAGCGGGGGATGGGGGGCCTACGAGCAGTACTTC
>-|TRBV4-1|-|TRBJ2-3
CASSQGPTGNGGGDKQYF
TGCGCCAGCAGCCAAGGGCCTACCGGGAACGGGGGAGGAGATAAGCAGTATTTT
>-|TRBV10-3|-|TRBJ1-2
CAIEAGGAANYGYTF
TGTGCCATCGAGGCAGGAGGGGCAGCTAACTATGGCTACACCTTC
>-|TRBV3-1|many|TRBJ1-2
CASSTRRRANYGYTF
TGTGCCAGCAGCACAAGACGACGGGCTAACTATGGCTACACCTTC
>-|TRBV12-3/TRBV12-4|-|TRBJ1-4
CASSFSGGLTYEKLFF
TGTGCCAGCAGTTTCAGCGGGGGGTTGACCTACGAAAAACTGTTTTTT
>-|TRBV20-1|-|TRBJ2-5
CSALLAGNQETQYF
TGCAGTGCTCTATTGGCGGGGAACCAAGAGACCCAGTACTTC
>-|TRBV5-5|-|TRBJ2-3
CASSPPYRDTQYF
TGTGCCAGCAGCCCTCCGTACCGGGATACGCAGTATTTT
>TRBD2|TRBV19|-|TRBJ2-2
CASSSGTSGRRTGELFF
TGTGCCAGTAGTTCAGGGACTAGCGGGAGGCGGACCGGGGAGCTGTTTTTT
>-|TRBV9|-|TRBJ2-7
CASSVTTFPYEQYF
TGTGCCAGCAGCGTAACAACGTTCCCCTACGAGCAGTACTTC
>-|TRBV20-1|-|TRBJ1-2
CSAGSGPSDGYTF
TGCAGTGCCGGATCCGGCCCTTCCGATGGCTACACCTTC
>TRBD1|TRBV20-1|few|TRBJ2-3
CSARETGDTQYF
TGCAGTGCTAGGGAGACAGGGGATACGCAGTATTTT
>-|TRBV20-1|few|TRBJ2-1
CSTGVGGYNEQFF
TGCAGTACAGGGGTGGGGGGTTACAATGAGCAGTTCTTC